A single sample is the source of the 22 T cell receptor beta chains below, sequenced in a study of OX40 agonist ivuxolimab in advanced cancers. The data were produced by immunoSEQ multiplex PCR, yet TCRdb's version contains in-frame clones alone and is incomplete. Of 30,000 to 45,000 clones listed, around 73% are singletons. The material sequenced was CD4+ or CD8+ T cells sorted from blood, taken in a trial of the OX40 agonist ivuxolimab. The origin of the receptors is an adult with an advanced solid tumor such as melanoma, head and neck, liver or kidney cancer.

This clone was seen more than once but under ten times. The chain couples TRBV15 to TRBJ1-1; possibly TRBD1 for D (5 bases). Germline CDR1 is LNHNV and CDR2 is YYDKDF (reference sequence). The V gene lost 8 bases and the J gene lost 3 bases, with 7 bases spanning the gap. CDR3 length equals 11 residues. This chain's CDR3 is CATLQDTEAFF. CDR3 nucleotides: TGTGCCACCCTACAGGACACTGAAGCTTTCTTT.

The chain employs TRBV2 and TRBJ2-7; D may be TRBD1 or TRBD2 (7 bases each). The CDR3 consists of 13 residues. Trimming shortened V by 11 bases and J by 7 bases, and 21 bases separated the two germline ends. CDR1 and CDR2 (germline): SNHLY, FYNNEI. DNA for the CDR3: TGTGCCTCCAATAGGGAGGGGGCTTTGGAGCAGTACTTC. It specifies CASNREGALEQYF.

This clone was counted once. V and J are TRBV9 and TRBJ1-1; D possibly corresponds to TRBD1 (5 bases). Germline CDR1 and CDR2: SGDLS and YYNGEE. Trimming took 3 bases from V and 3 from J, leaving 15 bases between them. The CDR3 consists of 15 residues. The CDR3 region is CASSAPQGTDTEAFF. The CDR3 DNA is TGTGCCAGCAGCGCACCTCAGGGTACGGACACTGAAGCTTTCTTT.

The chain employs TRBV7-2 and TRBJ2-7; the D gene is possibly TRBD2 (6 bases). The CDR3 sequence is 15 residues long. V gave up 1 base and J gave up 0 bases, with 10 bases separating them. Germline CDR1 is SGHTA and CDR2 is FQGNSA. CDR3 DNA sequence: TGTGCCAGCAGCTTAGTAGCGGAAAGCTCCTACGAGCAGTACTTC. The encoded protein is CASSLVAESSYEQYF.

This chain joins TRBV27 and TRBJ2-5; 9 bases are shared with TRBD2. J gave up 5 bases and V 3 bases, and 7 bases lay outside the gene matches. CDR3 size: 15 residues. Germline loops: CDR1 MNHEY, CDR2 SMNVEV (reference sequence). CDR3: CASSLFSGGLETQYF. Written as DNA, the CDR3 is TGTGCCAGCAGTTTGTTTAGCGGGGGCCTGGAGACCCAGTACTTC.

The chain has TRBV5-6 and TRBJ2-2; TRBD2 might be the D (7 bases). V was shortened by 4 bases and J by 7 bases, with 20 bases between the two germline ends. CDR3 size: 16 residues. Germline assignment: CDR1 SGHDT and CDR2 YYEEEE. For the CDR3, the DNA is TGTGCCAGCAGCCCTGGGTCCGGGGGGCCCGGCGGGGAGCTGTTTTTT. Its translation: CASSPGSGGPGGELFF.

The gene calls are TRBV5-4 and TRBJ2-5; D is uncertain. The CDR3 spans 14 residues. Germline CDR1 SGHNT, CDR2 YYREEE (reference sequence). V was clipped by 0 bases and J by 4 bases, with 10 bases between them. The CDR3 sequence is CASSLDDTPETQYF. The CDR3 DNA sequence: TGTGCCAGCAGCTTGGACGACACTCCAGAGACCCAGTACTTC.

V is TRBV21-1 and J is TRBJ1-5. TRBV21-1 is classified as a pseudogene. This CDR3 comprises 14 residues. The CDR3 nucleotides are TGTGCCAGCAGCAAAGGTCGAGGGAATCAGCCCCAGCATTTT. Translation gives CASSKGRGNQPQHF.

The V gene is TRBV6-6, the J gene TRBJ1-2; 7 bases align to TRBD1. V was clipped by 6 bases and J by 1 base; unmatched bases: 11. This CDR3 has 16 residues. Germline CDR1 and CDR2: MNHNY and SVGAGI (reference sequence). CDR3 residues: CASSPTPGTVNYGYTF. The DNA for the CDR3 is TGTGCCAGCAGCCCTACGCCCGGGACAGTTAACTATGGCTACACCTTC.

This clone was detected a few times. This chain links TRBV29-1 with TRBJ1-1; no clear D. This CDR3 is built from 13 residues. V lost 1 base and J 7 bases, leaving 13 bases between the germline ends. CDR1 is SQVTM and CDR2 is ANQGSEA in the germline V gene. CDR3 loop: CSVEAGREVEAFF. CDR3 nucleotides: TGCAGCGTTGAAGCGGGCAGAGAAGTTGAAGCTTTCTTT. The variable domain in full, with the rest retrieved from reference TRBV29-1 and TRBJ1-1, is SAVISQKPSRDICQRGTSLTIQCQVDSQVTMMFWYRQQPGQSLTLIATANQGSEATYESGFVIDKFPISRPNLTFSTLTVSNMSPEDSSIYLCSVEAGREVEAFFGQGTRLTVV.

CDR3 residues: CASSSTTSGADTQYF. The CDR3 DNA reads TGTGCCAGCAGCTCAACTACGAGCGGGGCAGATACGCAGTATTTT. This rearrangement joins TRBV7-8 to TRBJ2-3; 7 nucleotides match TRBD2. Germline assignment: CDR1 SGHVS and CDR2 FQNEAQ. J lost 4 bases, V lost 4 bases, and 8 bases had no gene match. This CDR3 is 15 amino acids long. The whole variable domain, filled in from reference TRBV7-8 and TRBJ2-3, reads GAGVSQSPRYKVAKRGQDVALRCDPISGHVSLFWYQQALGQGPEFLTYFQNEAQLDKSGLPSDRFFAERPEGSVSTLKIQRTQQEDSAVYLCASSSTTSGADTQYFGPGTRLTVL.

The gene calls are TRBV4-2 and TRBJ1-1; no firm D call. V gave up 0 bases and J gave up 0 bases, with 8 bases separating them. This CDR3 has 15 amino acids. Germline CDR1 is LGHNA and CDR2 is YNFKEQ. The CDR3 DNA reads TGTGCCAGCAGCCAAGATGGGAGTGTGAACACTGAAGCTTTCTTT. Amino acid sequence: CASSQDGSVNTEAFF.

This clone has only one observation. The chain carries TRBV6-1 and TRBJ2-4; 9 bases fit TRBD1. The V gene's germline CDR1 is MNHNS and CDR2 SASEGT. The CDR3 runs 13 residues. The trim removed 2 bases at V and 11 bases at J, leaving 4 bases unmatched. The CDR3 DNA reads TGTGCCAGCAGTGAACGGGACAGGGCTCTTCAGTACTTC. Amino acid sequence: CASSERDRALQYF.

CDR3 DNA: TGTGCCAGCAGCCGAGGGTTCTCTGGGGCCAACGTCCTGACTTTC. Its protein is CASSRGFSGANVLTF. The chain employs TRBV11-2 and TRBJ2-6; maybe TRBD2 (5 bases). The CDR3 has 15 amino acids. The germline gives CDR1 SGHAT, CDR2 FQNNGV. Trimming left V 5 bases short and J 0 bases short, with 8 bases between.

This rearrangement joins TRBV28 to TRBJ1-2; 10 bases match TRBD1. Germline CDR1 and CDR2: MDHEN and SYDVKM. V gave up 1 base and J gave up 2 bases; unmatched junction bases: 4. The CDR3 extends over 16 amino acids. The CDR3 DNA reads as TGTGCCAGCAGTTTATCCGGGACAGGGGAGAACTATGGCTACACCTTC. Amino acids: CASSLSGTGENYGYTF.

This clone occurred a few times. The chain is built from TRBV7-8 and TRBJ2-3; 9 bases match TRBD2. The germline V gene encodes CDR1 SGHVS and CDR2 FQNEAQ. V trimming: 5 bases; J trimming: 3 bases; junction bases outside the gene matches: 9. This CDR3 is built from 16 residues. DNA for the CDR3: TGTGCCAGCAGCCTCGGGGCTAGCGGGGAGACAGATACGCAGTATTTT. Translated, it gives CASSLGASGETDTQYF. The full variable domain, completed using reference TRBV7-8 and TRBJ2-3, is GAGVSQSPRYKVAKRGQDVALRCDPISGHVSLFWYQQALGQGPEFLTYFQNEAQLDKSGLPSDRFFAERPEGSVSTLKIQRTQQEDSAVYLCASSLGASGETDTQYFGPGTRLTVL.

This rearrangement joins TRBV19 to TRBJ2-1, with TRBD2 as a possible D gene (6 bases). The germline gives CDR1 LNHDA, CDR2 SQIVND (reference sequence). This CDR3 has 13 amino acids. V shed 10 bases and J shed 10 bases, with 20 bases lying between them. CDR3 protein: CATAGLSAGEQFF. The CDR3 DNA follows: TGTGCCACCGCGGGACTCTCGGCCGGGGAGCAGTTCTTC.

The chain combines TRBV7-2 with TRBJ2-7, with 13 bases that match TRBD2. The CDR3 has 16 residues. V lost 7 bases and J lost 5; bases outside the gene matches: 11. The V gene's germline CDR1 is SGHTA and CDR2 FQGNSA. In DNA form, the CDR3 reads TGTGCCAGCACCCCCCCCGGACTAGCGGGAGTCGACGAGCAGTACTTC. Protein: CASTPPGLAGVDEQYF.

The rearrangement links TRBV28 to TRBJ2-1, with 9 bases identical to TRBD1. CDR3 size: 15 residues. V lost 6 bases to trimming and J lost 4 bases; unmatched junction nucleotides: 7. CDR1 MDHEN and CDR2 SYDVKM come from the germline V gene. The CDR3 region is CASRTGGRAYNEQFF. CDR3 sequence (DNA): TGTGCCAGCAGAACAGGGGGCCGGGCATACAATGAGCAGTTCTTC.

By share, this clone ranks as medium-sized (0.01 to 0.1%). V and J are TRBV28 and TRBJ2-5; TRBD1 matches at 7 bases. The germline V gene has CDR1 MDHEN and CDR2 SYDVKM. J lost 2 bases, V lost 8 bases, and 8 bases had no gene match. This CDR3 is 14 amino acids long. CDR3 amino acids: CASALGRGQETQYF. The CDR3 bases are TGTGCCAGCGCTCTGGGCAGGGGGCAAGAGACCCAGTACTTC.

The chain combines TRBV27 with TRBJ1-1; D is unresolved. CDR1 MNHEY and CDR2 SMNVEV come from the germline V gene (reference sequence). With 2 bases removed from V and 1 base from J, the gap between germline ends came to 8 bases. This CDR3 spans 14 amino acids. The CDR3 coding sequence is TGTGCCAGCAGTTTAGTTGGCCAGAACACTGAAGCTTTCTTT. Translated: CASSLVGQNTEAFF.

The V and J genes are TRBV11-2 and TRBJ2-5; TRBD1 matches 10 bases. The J call may be wrong; the DNA end is better matched by TRBJ2-7. Per the germline V gene, CDR1 is SGHAT and CDR2 is FQNNGV. The CDR3 totals 15 residues. CDR3 nucleotide sequence: TGTGCCAGCAGCTTCGGACAGGGGGGACCCTACGAGCAGTACTTC. This codes for CASSFGQGGPYEQYF.